What follows are 18 T cell receptor beta chains derived from one specimen sequenced in a study of blood T cell repertoires in COVID-19. Sequencing was performed with immunoSEQ multiplex PCR; in TCRdb, only in-frame clones are kept and a portion is missing. The sample yields fewer than 120,000 clones, 76% seen once. Material: peripheral blood. All receptors come from a woman older than 75 with acute or convalescent COVID-19.

The rearrangement joins TRBV7-2 to TRBJ1-1, with 10 bases that match TRBD1. The CDR3 covers 15 residues. The germline V gene encodes CDR1 SGHTA and CDR2 FQGNSA. Unmatched junction bases numbered 5, after V lost 2 bases and J lost 5 bases. This CDR3 reads CASSLKGTGVTEAFF. The CDR3 DNA is TGTGCCAGCAGCTTAAAGGGGACAGGGGTTACTGAAGCTTTCTTT.

For the CDR3, the DNA is TGTGCCAGCTCACCACTGGGAGGGGGTCAGACTGAAGCTTTCTTT. Translated, it gives CASSPLGGGQTEAFF. The rearrangement links TRBV18 to TRBJ1-1; D is possibly TRBD1 (6 bases). Germline values: CDR1 KGHSH, CDR2 LQKENI. The V end lost 1 base, the J end lost 5 bases, and 14 bases lay between the germline ends. The CDR3 is 15 amino acids.

V and J are TRBV6-4 and TRBJ1-5; a possible D gene is TRBD1 (5 bases). The CDR3 covers 14 residues. Germline values: CDR1 MRHNA, CDR2 SNTAGT. Deletions cut 4 bases from V and 2 bases from J, with 9 bases between. The CDR3 is CASSAGSGNQPQHF. The CDR3 nucleotides read TGTGCCAGCAGTGCAGGGTCAGGCAATCAGCCCCAGCATTTT.

J is TRBJ2-6 and V is TRBV4-2, with TRBD1 matching over 9 bases. CDR3 length: 16 amino acids. The germline V gene encodes CDR1 LGHNA and CDR2 YNFKEQ. Trimming took 4 bases from V and 2 from J; bases not matched to a gene: 3. The DNA of the CDR3 is TGTGCCAGCAGCCGCGACAGGGGGGCTGGGGCCAACGTCCTGACTTTC. This gives the protein CASSRDRGAGANVLTF.

J is TRBJ1-3 and V is TRBV6-1, with D possibly matching TRBD1 (6 bases). Trimming removed 2 bases from V and 1 base from J, with 18 bases in between. The CDR3 has 18 residues. CDR1 and CDR2 (germline): MNHNS, SASEGT. CDR3 sequence (DNA): TGTGCCAGCAGTGAAATCTCAGCGTTTACAGGGTCTGGAAACACCATATATTTT. This encodes CASSEISAFTGSGNTIYF.

The chain couples TRBV24-1 to TRBJ2-7; D perhaps matches TRBD2 (5 bases). The CDR3 loop spans 12 amino acids. Deletions cut 2 bases from V and 10 bases from J, with 11 bases between. Per the germline V gene, CDR1 is KGHDR and CDR2 is SFDVKD. The CDR3 loop is CATSDSVEGQYF. The CDR3, as DNA: TGTGCCACCAGTGATTCGGTTGAGGGTCAGTACTTC.

The chain uses TRBV7-2 and TRBJ2-1, with D possibly being TRBD2 (6 bases). The V end was cut by 2 bases, the J end by 8 bases, with 16 bases between. The germline CDR1 and CDR2 sequences are SGHTA and FQGNSA. This CDR3 comprises 15 residues. The DNA for the CDR3 is TGTGCCAGCAGCTTAACTAGCCCCCCGCTATATGAGCAGTTCTTC. Translating it yields CASSLTSPPLYEQFF. Looking up the rest from reference TRBV7-2 and TRBJ2-1 gives the full variable domain: GAGVSQSPSNKVTEKGKDVELRCDPISGHTALYWYRQSLGQGLEFLIYFQGNSAPDKSGLPSDRFSAERTGGSVSTLTIQRTQQEDSAVYLCASSLTSPPLYEQFFGPGTRLTVL.

The chain is built from TRBV29-1 and TRBJ2-1, with 13 bases matching TRBD2. The trim removed 6 bases at V and 5 bases at J, leaving 4 bases unmatched. Germline V CDR1 and CDR2: SQVTM, ANQGSEA. CDR3 length equals 14 residues. The CDR3 here is CSVAGLAGNNEQFF. The CDR3, as DNA: TGCAGCGTCGCGGGACTAGCGGGAAACAATGAGCAGTTCTTC.

The rearrangement joins TRBV3-1 (or the pseudogene TRBV3-2) to TRBJ1-1, with TRBD1 as a possible D gene (5 bases). Germline V lookup: CDR1 LGHDT, CDR2 YNNKEL (reference sequence). The length of the CDR3 is 15 residues. V gave up 0 bases and J gave up 4 bases, with 12 bases separating them. CDR3 bases: TGTGCCAGCAGCCAAGATTTGGGGCGCGGCACTGAAGCTTTCTTT. It codes for CASSQDLGRGTEAFF.

This clone was seen only a few times. The CDR3 region is CASSQSQTGELFF. CDR3 nucleotides: TGTGCCAGCAGCCAATCCCAGACCGGGGAGCTGTTTTTT. The chain uses TRBV3-1 (or the pseudogene TRBV3-2) and TRBJ2-2; D gene unclear. V was pared by 2 bases and J by 5 bases, with 6 bases between. Germline CDR1 LGHDT, CDR2 YNNKEL (reference sequence). The CDR3 length is 13 residues.

In DNA, the CDR3 is TGTGCCAGCAGCCTAAATTCGAAGACAAATGAAAAACTGTTTTTT. This gives the protein CASSLNSKTNEKLFF. The rearrangement joins TRBV6-5 to TRBJ1-4; D remains ambiguous. This CDR3 has 15 residues. The V end was cut by 6 bases, the J end by 5 bases, with 16 bases between. Germline V lookup: CDR1 MNHEY, CDR2 SVGAGI.

DNA of the CDR3: TGTGCCAGTCTTCGTCCAGGCCTCAGGGGAGACTATGGCTACACCTTC. Translating gives CASLRPGLRGDYGYTF. The rearrangement joins TRBV19 to TRBJ1-2; D might be TRBD1 (6 bases). V dropped 8 bases and J dropped 3 bases, with 22 bases sitting between them. The V gene's germline CDR1 is LNHDA and CDR2 SQIVND (reference sequence). The CDR3 length is 16 residues.

The rearrangement links TRBV5-1 to TRBJ1-6; perhaps TRBD1 as D (6 bases). There are 15 residues in the CDR3. The germline CDR1 and CDR2 sequences are SGHRS and YFSETQ. V lost 0 bases to trimming and J lost 7 bases, with 11 bases between them. CDR3 bases: TGCGCCAGCAGCTTGGACAGGGTTGAGAATTCACCCCTCCACTTT. Its protein product is CASSLDRVENSPLHF.

The V call is TRBV19, the J call TRBJ2-5; D gene uncertain. V was trimmed by 3 bases and J by 3 bases, leaving 8 bases between them. In germline, CDR1 is LNHDA, CDR2 SQIVND (reference sequence). The CDR3 is made up of 13 amino acids. The CDR3 spells CASSIGHKETQYF. The CDR3 nucleotides are TGTGCCAGTAGTATTGGCCATAAAGAGACCCAGTACTTC.

J is TRBJ2-5 and V is TRBV2, with TRBD2 identical over 9 bases. V was pared by 4 bases and J by 5 bases, with 2 bases of the junction left unmatched. The CDR3 has 13 amino acids. Germline values: CDR1 SNHLY, CDR2 FYNNEI. As DNA, the CDR3 is TGTGCCAGCAGTGGAAGCGGGAGGGAGACCCAGTACTTC. Its protein is CASSGSGRETQYF. The variable domain in full, completed from reference TRBV2 and TRBJ2-5, reads EPEVTQTPSHQVTQMGQEVILRCVPISNHLYFYWYRQILGQKVEFLVSFYNNEISEKSEIFDDQFSVERPDGSNFTLKIRSTKLEDSAMYFCASSGSGRETQYFGPGTRLLVL.

The chain carries TRBV9 and TRBJ1-4, with 8 bases matching TRBD1. CDR3 length equals 15 residues. Trimming took 2 bases from V and 4 from J; bases not matched to a gene: 4. The germline V gene encodes CDR1 SGDLS and CDR2 YYNGEE. CDR3 sequence: CASSVRGQGNEKLFF. Written as DNA, the CDR3 is TGTGCCAGCAGCGTTCGCGGACAGGGTAATGAAAAACTGTTTTTT.

V is TRBV10-3 and J is TRBJ1-5; no clear D gene. The CDR3 covers 14 residues. Germline V gene sequence: CDR1 ENHRY, CDR2 SYGVKD. The V gene lost 4 bases and the J gene lost 0 bases, with 7 bases spanning the gap. CDR3 in amino acids: CAISGEYSNQPQHF. The CDR3 nucleotides are TGTGCCATCAGTGGGGAGTATAGCAATCAGCCCCAGCATTTT.

The chain joins TRBV5-8 to TRBJ2-1; 11 bases fit TRBD2. Germline assignment: CDR1 SGHTS and CDR2 YDEGEE. After removal of 1 base from V and 7 bases from J, the junction contained 4 bases not matched to a gene. This CDR3 is built from 15 residues. DNA of the CDR3: TGTGCCAGCAGCTTGATTAGCGGGAGGGGTAATGAGCAGTTCTTC. Its translation: CASSLISGRGNEQFF.